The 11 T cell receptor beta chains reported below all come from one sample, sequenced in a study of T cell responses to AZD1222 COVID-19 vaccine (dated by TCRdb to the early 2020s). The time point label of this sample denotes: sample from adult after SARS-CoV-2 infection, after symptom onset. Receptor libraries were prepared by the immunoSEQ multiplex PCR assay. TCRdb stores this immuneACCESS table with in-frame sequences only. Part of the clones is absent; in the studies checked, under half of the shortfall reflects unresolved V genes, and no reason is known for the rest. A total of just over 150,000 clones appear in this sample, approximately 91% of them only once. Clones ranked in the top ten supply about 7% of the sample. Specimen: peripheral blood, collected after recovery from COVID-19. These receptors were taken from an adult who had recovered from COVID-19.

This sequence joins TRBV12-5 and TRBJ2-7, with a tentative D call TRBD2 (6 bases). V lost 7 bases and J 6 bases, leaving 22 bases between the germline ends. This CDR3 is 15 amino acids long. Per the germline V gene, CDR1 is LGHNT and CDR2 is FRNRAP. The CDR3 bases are TGTGCTAGTGCCGGAGGGTACGGCAGGGCCGGCGAGCAGTACTTC. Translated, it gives CASAGGYGRAGEQYF.

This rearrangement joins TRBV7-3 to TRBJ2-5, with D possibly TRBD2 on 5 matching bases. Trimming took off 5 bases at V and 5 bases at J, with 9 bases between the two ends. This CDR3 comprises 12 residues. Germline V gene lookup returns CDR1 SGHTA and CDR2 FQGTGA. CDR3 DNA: TGTGCCAGCAGCCTGGCGGGCGAGACCCAGTACTTC. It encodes CASSLAGETQYF.

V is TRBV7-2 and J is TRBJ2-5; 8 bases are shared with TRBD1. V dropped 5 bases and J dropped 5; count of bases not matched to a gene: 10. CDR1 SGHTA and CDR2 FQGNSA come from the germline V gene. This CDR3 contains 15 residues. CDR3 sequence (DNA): TGTGCCAGCAGCAAAGGGACAGGACCTTTGGAGACCCAGTACTTC. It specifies CASSKGTGPLETQYF.

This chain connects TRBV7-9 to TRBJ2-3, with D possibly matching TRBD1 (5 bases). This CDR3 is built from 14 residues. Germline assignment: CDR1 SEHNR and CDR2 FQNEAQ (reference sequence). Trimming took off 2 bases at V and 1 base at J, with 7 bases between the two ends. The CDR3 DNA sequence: TGTGCCAGCAGCTTACAAGGGGGCACAGATACGCAGTATTTT. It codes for CASSLQGGTDTQYF.

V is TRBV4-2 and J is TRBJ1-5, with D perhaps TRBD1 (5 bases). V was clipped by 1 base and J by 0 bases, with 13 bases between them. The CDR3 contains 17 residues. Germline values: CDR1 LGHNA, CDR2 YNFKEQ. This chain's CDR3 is CASSQAVGDDSNQPQHF. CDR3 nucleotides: TGTGCCAGCAGCCAAGCCGTAGGGGATGATAGCAATCAGCCCCAGCATTTT.

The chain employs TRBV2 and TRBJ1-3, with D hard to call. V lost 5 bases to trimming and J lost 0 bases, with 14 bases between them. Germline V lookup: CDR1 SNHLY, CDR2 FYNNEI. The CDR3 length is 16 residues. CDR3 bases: TGTGCCAGCAGTTCTCTGGGTGTTGACTCTGGAAACACCATATATTTT. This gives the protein CASSSLGVDSGNTIYF.

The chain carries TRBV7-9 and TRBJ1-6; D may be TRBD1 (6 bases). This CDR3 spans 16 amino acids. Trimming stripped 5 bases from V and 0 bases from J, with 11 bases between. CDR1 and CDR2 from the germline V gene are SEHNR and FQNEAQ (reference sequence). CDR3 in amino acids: CASSRTGSSYNSPLHF. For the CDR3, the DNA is TGTGCCAGCAGCCGTACAGGGAGCTCCTATAATTCACCCCTCCACTTT.

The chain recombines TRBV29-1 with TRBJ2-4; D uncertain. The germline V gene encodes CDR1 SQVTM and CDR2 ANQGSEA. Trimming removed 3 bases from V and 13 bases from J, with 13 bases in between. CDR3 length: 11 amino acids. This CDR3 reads CSVEHKLAQYF. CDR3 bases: TGCAGCGTTGAGCACAAACTCGCCCAGTACTTC.

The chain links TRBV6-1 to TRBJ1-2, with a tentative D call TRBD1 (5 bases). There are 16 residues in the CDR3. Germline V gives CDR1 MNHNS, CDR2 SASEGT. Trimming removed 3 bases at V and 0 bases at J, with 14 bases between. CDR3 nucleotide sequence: TGTGCCAGCAGTGACAGGGAACTAAACTCTAACTATGGCTACACCTTC. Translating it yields CASSDRELNSNYGYTF.

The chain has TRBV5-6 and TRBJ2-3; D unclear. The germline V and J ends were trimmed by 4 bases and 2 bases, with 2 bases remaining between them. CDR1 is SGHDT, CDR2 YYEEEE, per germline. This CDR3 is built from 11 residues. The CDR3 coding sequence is TGTGCCAGCAGCACCACAGATACGCAGTATTTT. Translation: CASSTTDTQYF.

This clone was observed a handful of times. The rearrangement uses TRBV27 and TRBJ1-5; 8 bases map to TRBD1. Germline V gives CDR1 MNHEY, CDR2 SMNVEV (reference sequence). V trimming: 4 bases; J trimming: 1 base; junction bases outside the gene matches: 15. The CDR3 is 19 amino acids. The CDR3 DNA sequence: TGTGCCAGCAGTTCAGACTCCGGGACAGGCAGAAAGAGCAATCAGCCCCAGCATTTT. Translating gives CASSSDSGTGRKSNQPQHF.